The clone carrying this TCR beta chain has a count of ten or more. Its matching antigen is unknown. TCRdb re-derived calls from the 5' RACE reads in MiXCR, one entry per CDR3 protein. The data show 200,000 to 300,000 distinct CDR3 sequences, 3.6% seen once. The sample is drawn from a study of T cells after yellow fever vaccination. Study in general: Preparing low-cell-number fractions relied on SMART-Seq v4 Ultra Low Input. Study-wide findings and caveats: The secondary T-cell response peaked on day 5, not day 15, but was weaker. The bulk population could contribute abundant contaminating clonotypes to FACS-sorted repertoires. Post-booster samples contained most primary-vaccination clones (approximately 96% CD4, 70% to 90% CD8).

V gave up 6 bases and J gave up 2 bases, with 14 bases separating them. The CDR3 spans 15 residues. CDR1 MNHEY and CDR2 SVGEGT come from the germline V gene. This chain connects TRBV6-2 or TRBV6-3 to TRBJ1-5; possibly TRBD1 for D (5 bases). Sequences were derived from PBMCs, sampled 15 days after the yellow fever booster vaccination. The receptor was derived from a man aged 18 to 30 who received the YFV17D yellow fever vaccine. CDR3 bases: TGTGCCAGCAGCCACGGACAAGGGGGCAATCAGCCCCAGCATTTT. Translation: CASSHGQGGNQPQHF.